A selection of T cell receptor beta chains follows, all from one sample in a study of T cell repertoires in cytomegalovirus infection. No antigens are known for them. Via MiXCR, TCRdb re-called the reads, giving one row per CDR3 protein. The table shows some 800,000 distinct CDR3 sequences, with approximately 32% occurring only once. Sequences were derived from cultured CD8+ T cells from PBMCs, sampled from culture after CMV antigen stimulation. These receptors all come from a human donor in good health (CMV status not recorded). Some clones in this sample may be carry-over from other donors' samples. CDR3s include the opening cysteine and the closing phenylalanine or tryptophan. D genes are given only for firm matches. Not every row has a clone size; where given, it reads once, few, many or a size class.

cdr3_nt: TGTGCCAGCAGTTTATCGTGGCGTCTAAGCGAGCAGTTCTTC
cdr3_aa: CASSLSWRLSEQFF
d_call: .
v_call: TRBV27
clone_size: few
j_call: TRBJ2-1

cdr3_nt: TGTGCCAGCAGTTCGTGGTCCCAGGGCCCGGGCCAGTACTTC
cdr3_aa: CASSSWSQGPGQYF
d_call: .
v_call: TRBV28
clone_size: .
j_call: TRBJ2-5

cdr3_nt: TGTGCCAGCAGGCCTGGGGATCTGAACACTGAAGCTTTCTTT
cdr3_aa: CASRPGDLNTEAFF
d_call: .
v_call: TRBV9
clone_size: .
j_call: TRBJ1-1

cdr3_nt: TGTGCCAGCAGTTCCAACAGGGGGTTCAGCGAGCAGTACTTC
cdr3_aa: CASSSNRGFSEQYF
d_call: TRBD1
v_call: TRBV12-3/TRBV12-4
clone_size: .
j_call: TRBJ2-7

cdr3_nt: TGCGCCAGCAGGGGGACAGGGGGTCAGGCTGAAGCTTTCTTT
cdr3_aa: CASRGTGGQAEAFF
d_call: TRBD1
v_call: TRBV10-2
clone_size: few
j_call: TRBJ1-1

cdr3_nt: TGTGCCAGCAGCCCTCCGGGACACTCCTACGAGCAGTACTTC
cdr3_aa: CASSPPGHSYEQYF
d_call: .
v_call: TRBV13
clone_size: .
j_call: TRBJ2-7

cdr3_nt: TGTGCCAGTAGTATAGAAATGGACCTTGAAAAACTGTTTTTT
cdr3_aa: CASSIEMDLEKLFF
d_call: .
v_call: TRBV19
clone_size: few
j_call: TRBJ1-4

cdr3_nt: TGTGCCAGTAGAGGGACTAGCGCCGGGGAGCTGTTTTTT
cdr3_aa: CASRGTSAGELFF
d_call: TRBD2
v_call: TRBV19
clone_size: .
j_call: TRBJ2-2

cdr3_nt: TGTGCCAGCAGCGTTGACAAGGGCGCTACCGGGGAGCTGTTTTTT
cdr3_aa: CASSVDKGATGELFF
d_call: .
v_call: TRBV7-2
clone_size: .
j_call: TRBJ2-2

cdr3_nt: TGCGCCAGCAGTGATTACCTAGCTGAGAGCTCCTACAATGAGCAGTTCTTC
cdr3_aa: CASSDYLAESSYNEQFF
d_call: .
v_call: TRBV10-2
clone_size: few
j_call: TRBJ2-1